The subject of this entry is one T cell receptor beta chain. Clones were read by immunoSEQ multiplex PCR, and TCRdb kept only the in-frame ones, dropping some. The repertoire includes under 75,000 clones, more than 85% of them detected once, and roughly 4.2% sits in the top ten. The V end was cut by 8 bases, the J end by 0 bases, with 7 bases between. Germline CDR1 reads SNHLY; CDR2 reads FYNNEI. This CDR3 contains 12 residues. This sample is drawn from a study of technical replicates of blood from a few donors. This sequence was found in a human donor in good health. Some clones in this sample may be carry-over from other donors' samples. Sequenced: PBMCs. The rearrangement joins TRBV2 to TRBJ1-1; D is unresolved. The CDR3 nucleotides are TGTGCCAGCCCGGGGTTGAACACTGAAGCTTTCTTT. Translation gives CASPGLNTEAFF.